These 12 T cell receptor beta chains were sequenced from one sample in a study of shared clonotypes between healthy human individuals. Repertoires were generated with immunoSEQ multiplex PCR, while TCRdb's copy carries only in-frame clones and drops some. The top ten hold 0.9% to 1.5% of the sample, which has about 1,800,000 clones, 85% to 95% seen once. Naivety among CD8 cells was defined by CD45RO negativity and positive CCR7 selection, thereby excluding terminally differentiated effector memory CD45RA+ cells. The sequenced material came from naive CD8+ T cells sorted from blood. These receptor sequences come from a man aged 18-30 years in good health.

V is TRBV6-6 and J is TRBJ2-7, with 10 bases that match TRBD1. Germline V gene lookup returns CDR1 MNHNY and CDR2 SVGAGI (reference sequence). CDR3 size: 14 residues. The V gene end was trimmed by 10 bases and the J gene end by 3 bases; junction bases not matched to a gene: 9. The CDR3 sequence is CATKTGGALYEQYF. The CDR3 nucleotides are TGTGCCACCAAGACAGGGGGCGCTCTCTACGAGCAGTACTTC.

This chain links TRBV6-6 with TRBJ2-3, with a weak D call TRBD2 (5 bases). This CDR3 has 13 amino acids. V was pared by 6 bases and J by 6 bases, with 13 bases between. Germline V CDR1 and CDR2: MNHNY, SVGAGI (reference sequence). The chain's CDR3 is CASSPRGMDTQYF. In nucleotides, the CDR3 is TGTGCCAGCAGCCCCAGAGGGATGGATACGCAGTATTTT.

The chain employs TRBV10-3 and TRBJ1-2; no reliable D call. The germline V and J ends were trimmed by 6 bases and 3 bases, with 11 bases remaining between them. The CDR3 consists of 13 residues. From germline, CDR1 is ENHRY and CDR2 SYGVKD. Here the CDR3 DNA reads TGTGCCATCAGGGACCTGCAGGACTATGGCTACACCTTC. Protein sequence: CAIRDLQDYGYTF.

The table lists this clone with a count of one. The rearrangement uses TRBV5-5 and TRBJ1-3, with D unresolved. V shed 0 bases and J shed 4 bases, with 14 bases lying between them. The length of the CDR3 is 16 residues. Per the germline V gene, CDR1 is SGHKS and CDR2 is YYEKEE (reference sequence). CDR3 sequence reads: CASSLAAGGRGNTIYF. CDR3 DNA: TGTGCCAGCAGCTTGGCCGCGGGAGGGAGGGGAAACACCATATATTTT.

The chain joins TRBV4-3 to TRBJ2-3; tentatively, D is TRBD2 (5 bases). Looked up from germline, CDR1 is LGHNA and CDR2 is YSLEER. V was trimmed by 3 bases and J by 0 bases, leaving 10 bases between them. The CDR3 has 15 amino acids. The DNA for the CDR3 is TGCGCCAGCAGCCAGTTAGCGCCTAGCACAGATACGCAGTATTTT. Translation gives CASSQLAPSTDTQYF.

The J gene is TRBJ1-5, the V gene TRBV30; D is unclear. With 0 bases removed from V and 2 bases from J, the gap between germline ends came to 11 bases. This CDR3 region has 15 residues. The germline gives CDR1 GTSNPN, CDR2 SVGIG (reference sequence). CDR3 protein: CAWSVLGVGNQPQHF. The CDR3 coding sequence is TGTGCCTGGAGTGTACTCGGCGTGGGCAATCAGCCCCAGCATTTT.

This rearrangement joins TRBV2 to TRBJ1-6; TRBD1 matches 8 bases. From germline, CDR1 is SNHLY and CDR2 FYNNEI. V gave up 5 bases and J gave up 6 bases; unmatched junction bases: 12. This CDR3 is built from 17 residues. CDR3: CASSTHPTGVGNSPLHF. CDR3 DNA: TGTGCCAGCAGTACCCACCCGACAGGGGTCGGTAATTCACCCCTCCACTTT.

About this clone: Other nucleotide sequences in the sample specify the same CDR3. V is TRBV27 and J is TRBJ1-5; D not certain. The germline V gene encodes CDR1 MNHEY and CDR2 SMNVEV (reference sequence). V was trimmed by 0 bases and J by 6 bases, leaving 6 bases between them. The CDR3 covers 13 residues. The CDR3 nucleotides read TGTGCCAGCAGTTTATCACCGGGTCAGCCCCAGCATTTT. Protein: CASSLSPGQPQHF.

The DNA of the CDR3 is TGCGCCAGCAGCCCCAGACAGGGGACTAGCAATCAGCCCCAGCATTTT. It translates to CASSPRQGTSNQPQHF. J is TRBJ1-5 and V is TRBV4-1, with 8 nucleotides matching TRBD1. Germline-derived CDR1 and CDR2 are MGHRA and YSYEKL. This CDR3 spans 16 amino acids. V shed 4 bases and J 0 bases; nucleotides not matched to a gene: 5.

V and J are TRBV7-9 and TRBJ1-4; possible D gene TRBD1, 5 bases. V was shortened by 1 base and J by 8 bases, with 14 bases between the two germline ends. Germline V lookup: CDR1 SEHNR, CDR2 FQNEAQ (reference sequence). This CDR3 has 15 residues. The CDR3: CASSLGGQIGEKLFF. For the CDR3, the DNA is TGTGCCAGCAGCTTAGGGGGCCAAATTGGCGAAAAACTGTTTTTT.

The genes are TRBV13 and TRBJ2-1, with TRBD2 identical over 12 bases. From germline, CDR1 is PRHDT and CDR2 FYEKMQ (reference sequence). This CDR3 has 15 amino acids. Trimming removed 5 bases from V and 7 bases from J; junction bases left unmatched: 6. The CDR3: CASSATSGSSNEQFF. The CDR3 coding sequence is TGTGCCAGCAGCGCGACTAGCGGGAGTAGTAATGAGCAGTTCTTC. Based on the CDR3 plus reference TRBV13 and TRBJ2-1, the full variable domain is AAGVIQSPRHLIKEKRETATLKCYPIPRHDTVYWYQQGPGQDPQFLISFYEKMQSDKGSIPDRFSAQQFSDYHSELNMSSLELGDSALYFCASSATSGSSNEQFFGPGTRLTVL.

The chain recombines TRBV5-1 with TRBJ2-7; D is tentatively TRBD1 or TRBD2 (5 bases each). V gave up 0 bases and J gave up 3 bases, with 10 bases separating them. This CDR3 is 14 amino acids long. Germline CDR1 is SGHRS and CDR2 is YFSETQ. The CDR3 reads CASSLVGANYEQYF. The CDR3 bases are TGCGCCAGCAGCTTGGTCGGGGCCAACTACGAGCAGTACTTC.